The 6 T cell receptor beta chains below all came from one sample that was sequenced in a study of blood T cell repertoires in COVID-19. Repertoires were generated with immunoSEQ multiplex PCR, while TCRdb's copy carries only in-frame clones and drops some. The data show about 140,000 clones, approximately 88% seen once. The sequenced material came from peripheral blood. The receptor set was obtained from a man in his 60s with active or convalescent COVID-19.

For the CDR3, the DNA is TGCGCCAGCAGCCAAATTAGACTGATCACCTACGAGCAGTACTTC. Its translation: CASSQIRLITYEQYF. The chain combines TRBV23-1 with TRBJ2-7; unclear D gene. TRBV23-1 counts as an open reading frame of uncertain function. CDR3 size: 15 residues. Trimming stripped 6 bases from V and 2 bases from J, with 17 bases between.

This chain connects TRBV6-2 or TRBV6-3 to TRBJ2-1; 8 positions agree with TRBD2. CDR3 length equals 15 residues. Trimming removed 5 bases from V and 5 bases from J; junction bases left unmatched: 8. Germline CDR1 reads MNHEY; CDR2 reads SVGEGT. For the CDR3, the DNA is TGTGCCAGCAGTAAATATAGCGGGATTAACAATGAGCAGTTCTTC. Residues: CASSKYSGINNEQFF.

As DNA, the CDR3 is TGTGCCAGCAGCCCCCTACAGGGTAGGGTTGGCGAGCAGTACTTC. Translation gives CASSPLQGRVGEQYF. The V gene is TRBV7-9, the J gene TRBJ2-7, with D possibly TRBD1 on 6 matching bases. Trimming removed 5 bases at V and 6 bases at J, with 20 bases between. Germline V CDR1 and CDR2: SEHNR, FQNEAQ (reference sequence). This CDR3 contains 15 residues.

The chain is built from TRBV3-1 (or the pseudogene TRBV3-2) and TRBJ1-2, with D tentatively TRBD1 (6 bases). The length of the CDR3 is 14 residues. Germline V gives CDR1 LGHDT, CDR2 YNNKEL (reference sequence). Trimming cost V 1 base and J 4 bases, with 10 bases left between them. The CDR3 sequence is CASSQVGGAYGYTF. The DNA of the CDR3 is TGTGCCAGCAGCCAAGTAGGGGGGGCCTATGGCTACACCTTC.

Concerning this clone itself: The CDR3 ends on some other residue instead of the conserved phenylalanine or tryptophan, so this is likely a read error. Because the CDR3's place on the DNA is in doubt, the DNA is left out and the CDR3 is given as listed by TCRdb. J is TRBJ2-7 and V is TRBV21-1; TRBD1 is the table's D call and was not checked against the DNA. TRBV21-1 corresponds to a pseudogene. The CDR3 comprises 11 residues, both ends counted. This CDR3 is CASSPQPLTPG.

The J gene is TRBJ2-2, the V gene TRBV27; TRBD2 matches 8 bases. V was clipped by 3 bases and J by 7 bases; unmatched bases: 4. CDR3 length: 14 amino acids. Germline V gene lookup returns CDR1 MNHEY and CDR2 SMNVEV (reference sequence). CDR3 region: CASSFGRGDGELFF. The CDR3 region has the DNA TGTGCCAGCAGTTTCGGGCGGGGGGACGGGGAGCTGTTTTTT.